Described below is a single T cell receptor (beta chain) sequence and its context. As yet, its antigen is unknown. The record originates from a study of T cell responses to AZD1222 COVID-19 vaccine. In the study overall: Both about-4-week and about-12-week second-dose recipients were combined. Overall study findings and caveats: Repertoire sampling occurred only after the peak T cell response. Seropositive AZD1222 recipients at baseline numbered only five or six. It should be noted that donors were predominantly white British and more often female, and clonal diversity was possibly underestimated.

Generated by immunoSEQ multiplex PCR, the TCRdb table keeps only in-frame clones and is missing some. Here the sample spans about 130,000 clones, about 93% being singletons. V lost 3 bases, J lost 0 bases, and 15 bases lay in between. Germline assignment: CDR1 GTSNPN and CDR2 SVGIG (reference sequence). The CDR3 sequence is 15 residues long. The V gene is TRBV30, the J gene TRBJ2-7; the D is unclear. This TCR was sampled from an adult in good health. Sequenced material: peripheral blood, taken on day 0 of AZD1222 vaccination. Written as DNA, the CDR3 is TGTGCCTGGAGACAGATCTCAACCCACTCCTACGAGCAGTACTTC. This translates into CAWRQISTHSYEQYF.